Listed below are T cell receptor beta chains from one sample, sequenced in a study of shared clonotypes between healthy human individuals. Sequenced by immunoSEQ multiplex PCR; TCRdb stores in-frame clones only, minus some. The table lists about 2,100,000 clones, just over 90% of them singletons. The sample comprised naive CD8+ T cells from PBMCs. These receptors were taken from a man younger than 35 in good health. Some clones in this sample may be carry-over from other donors' samples. CDR3s include the opening cysteine and the closing phenylalanine or tryptophan. The order of the fields is clone size, J gene, V gene, D gene, CDR3 DNA, CDR3 protein. D genes are given only for firm matches. For some rows the clone size is stated as once, few or many, or as a class when expanded; others skip it.

clone_size: -; j_call: TRBJ1-2; v_call: TRBV27; d_call: -; cdr3_nt: TGTGCCAGCAGTCTGTTGGGAGACGGCCCTCTGTATGGCTACACCTTC; cdr3_aa: CASSLLGDGPLYGYTF
clone_size: -; j_call: TRBJ2-2; v_call: TRBV9; d_call: TRBD2; cdr3_nt: TGTGCCAGCAGCGTCACCCCTTTGGAAGGGAGGGCAGGATCAAACACCGGGGAGCTGTTTTTT; cdr3_aa: CASSVTPLEGRAGSNTGELFF
clone_size: -; j_call: TRBJ2-7; v_call: TRBV19; d_call: -; cdr3_nt: TGTGCCAGTAGTACGACCCCTCTAGGGTTGGGCGAGCAGTACTTC; cdr3_aa: CASSTTPLGLGEQYF
clone_size: -; j_call: TRBJ2-7; v_call: TRBV5-1; d_call: TRBD2; cdr3_nt: TGCGCCAGCAGCTTAGCGGGAGCCAGCTCCTACGAGCAGTACTTC; cdr3_aa: CASSLAGASSYEQYF
clone_size: -; j_call: TRBJ2-1; v_call: TRBV10-3; d_call: TRBD2; cdr3_nt: TGTGCCATCAGCGGGGTTTTGAGCGGGAGATCCTACAATGAGCAGTTCTTC; cdr3_aa: CAISGVLSGRSYNEQFF
clone_size: -; j_call: TRBJ2-7; v_call: TRBV5-5; d_call: TRBD1; cdr3_nt: TGTGCCTCGGAGGGGACAGGGTTATACGAGCAGTACTTC; cdr3_aa: CASEGTGLYEQYF
clone_size: -; j_call: TRBJ2-1; v_call: TRBV7-9; d_call: TRBD1; cdr3_nt: TGTGCCAGCAGCCCAAGGACAGGTGGTACCTACAATGAGCAGTTCTTC; cdr3_aa: CASSPRTGGTYNEQFF
clone_size: once; j_call: TRBJ1-2; v_call: TRBV28; d_call: -; cdr3_nt: TGTGCCAGCAGTTTAAACCCGGCTAACTATGGCTACACCTTC; cdr3_aa: CASSLNPANYGYTF
clone_size: once; j_call: TRBJ2-7; v_call: TRBV28; d_call: TRBD2; cdr3_nt: TGTGCCAGCACCCTAAGCGGGAATGGGTACTACGAGCAGTACTTC; cdr3_aa: CASTLSGNGYYEQYF
clone_size: -; j_call: TRBJ2-7; v_call: TRBV7-9; d_call: -; cdr3_nt: TGTGCCAGCAGCTCCGGGACCGACGATACCTACGAGCAGTACTTC; cdr3_aa: CASSSGTDDTYEQYF
clone_size: -; j_call: TRBJ2-3; v_call: TRBV14; d_call: TRBD2; cdr3_nt: TGTGCCAGCAGCCAACCTAGCGGGACGGTAGATACGCAGTATTTT; cdr3_aa: CASSQPSGTVDTQYF
clone_size: -; j_call: TRBJ2-1; v_call: TRBV2; d_call: -; cdr3_nt: TGTGCCAGCAGTGAATTTCGGGACGGGACCCCTATTAATGAGCAGTTCTTC; cdr3_aa: CASSEFRDGTPINEQFF
clone_size: -; j_call: TRBJ2-1; v_call: TRBV9; d_call: TRBD2; cdr3_nt: TGTGCCAGCAGCGTAACCCTAGCGGGAGATGAAATGGATGAGCAGTTCTTC; cdr3_aa: CASSVTLAGDEMDEQFF
clone_size: -; j_call: TRBJ1-5; v_call: TRBV28; d_call: TRBD1; cdr3_nt: TGTGCCAGCAGCAACAGGGGGCAAGAGCAGCCCCAGCATTTT; cdr3_aa: CASSNRGQEQPQHF
clone_size: -; j_call: TRBJ1-5; v_call: TRBV7-9; d_call: -; cdr3_nt: TGTGCCAGCAGCCCTGGAGGGGGCAATCAGCCCCAGCATTTT; cdr3_aa: CASSPGGGNQPQHF
clone_size: -; j_call: TRBJ2-1; v_call: TRBV29-1; d_call: TRBD1; cdr3_nt: TGCAGCGTTGAAGATCGTACAGGGGGCTACTACAATGAGCAGTTCTTC; cdr3_aa: CSVEDRTGGYYNEQFF
clone_size: -; j_call: TRBJ1-2; v_call: TRBV19; d_call: -; cdr3_nt: TGTGCCAGTAGTATAGAAGTTGGCCGAAACTATGGCTACACCTTC; cdr3_aa: CASSIEVGRNYGYTF
clone_size: once; j_call: TRBJ2-3; v_call: TRBV5-1; d_call: -; cdr3_nt: TGCGCCAGCAGCTTAACAGGGGGGGAGGCAGATACGCAGTATTTT; cdr3_aa: CASSLTGGEADTQYF
clone_size: -; j_call: TRBJ2-5; v_call: TRBV15; d_call: TRBD1; cdr3_nt: TGTGCCACCAGCGGCCGACAGGGTACGACTATGGAGACCCAGTACTTC; cdr3_aa: CATSGRQGTTMETQYF
clone_size: -; j_call: TRBJ2-1; v_call: TRBV27; d_call: -; cdr3_nt: TGTGCCACTCTCCCTTATGCGGGGACATACAATGAGCAGTTCTTC; cdr3_aa: CATLPYAGTYNEQFF
clone_size: few; j_call: TRBJ2-2; v_call: TRBV9; d_call: -; cdr3_nt: TGTGCCAGCAGCGTCGGGACCGGGGAGCTGTTTTTT; cdr3_aa: CASSVGTGELFF
clone_size: -; j_call: TRBJ2-5; v_call: TRBV30; d_call: TRBD1; cdr3_nt: TGTGCCTGCCAACCCTCCGGGACAGGGGGAGAGACCCAGTACTTC; cdr3_aa: CACQPSGTGGETQYF
clone_size: once; j_call: TRBJ2-1; v_call: TRBV7-7; d_call: TRBD2; cdr3_nt: TGTGCCAGCAGCCCCGGACTAGCGGGAATGGACAATGAGCAGTTCTTC; cdr3_aa: CASSPGLAGMDNEQFF
clone_size: -; j_call: TRBJ2-7; v_call: TRBV27; d_call: TRBD1; cdr3_nt: TGTGCCAGCAGTATGACAGGGGCCCGCTACGAGCAGTACTTC; cdr3_aa: CASSMTGARYEQYF
clone_size: -; j_call: TRBJ2-7; v_call: TRBV11-2; d_call: TRBD2; cdr3_nt: TGTGCCAGCAGCTTACCAGGGGTAGCGGGAGGCGAGCAGTACTTC; cdr3_aa: CASSLPGVAGGEQYF
clone_size: -; j_call: TRBJ1-1; v_call: TRBV28; d_call: -; cdr3_nt: TGTGCCAGCAGTTTGGGGGAAAACACTGAAGCTTTCTTT; cdr3_aa: CASSLGENTEAFF
clone_size: -; j_call: TRBJ2-7; v_call: TRBV6-6; d_call: TRBD1; cdr3_nt: TGTGCCAGCAGTTTTTCGGGACAGGGCTACGAGCAGTACTTC; cdr3_aa: CASSFSGQGYEQYF
clone_size: -; j_call: TRBJ2-7; v_call: TRBV18; d_call: -; cdr3_nt: TGTGCCAGCTCACCCCTGAGCGGCAGGGAGCCCTACGAGCAGTACTTC; cdr3_aa: CASSPLSGREPYEQYF
clone_size: -; j_call: TRBJ1-5; v_call: TRBV14; d_call: -; cdr3_nt: TGTGCCAGTAACCGGGACGGGACAAATCAGCCCCAGCATTTT; cdr3_aa: CASNRDGTNQPQHF
clone_size: -; j_call: TRBJ2-5; v_call: TRBV5-1; d_call: -; cdr3_nt: TGCGCCAGCAGCCGTCCCGGGACGGGGAAAGAGACCCAGTACTTC; cdr3_aa: CASSRPGTGKETQYF
clone_size: -; j_call: TRBJ2-1; v_call: TRBV11-2; d_call: -; cdr3_nt: TGTGCCAGCAGCAACTCACGACGGGGTGGCTCCTACAATGAGCAGTTCTTC; cdr3_aa: CASSNSRRGGSYNEQFF
clone_size: -; j_call: TRBJ2-5; v_call: TRBV7-8; d_call: -; cdr3_nt: TGTGCCAGCAGCTTAGAGAGGGAGACCCAGTACTTC; cdr3_aa: CASSLERETQYF
clone_size: few; j_call: TRBJ1-4; v_call: TRBV7-8; d_call: -; cdr3_nt: TGTGCCAGCAGCTCAGCGGTCGTTAATGAAAAACTGTTTTTT; cdr3_aa: CASSSAVVNEKLFF
clone_size: -; j_call: TRBJ2-1; v_call: TRBV28; d_call: -; cdr3_nt: TGTGCCAGCAGTCCGGACCGGGGGAACAGATACAATGAGCAGTTCTTC; cdr3_aa: CASSPDRGNRYNEQFF
clone_size: -; j_call: TRBJ2-6; v_call: TRBV27; d_call: -; cdr3_nt: TGTGCCAGCAGTTTATTCAGAGGGGACAAATCCGGGGCCAACGTCCTGACTTTC; cdr3_aa: CASSLFRGDKSGANVLTF
clone_size: -; j_call: TRBJ2-7; v_call: TRBV6-6; d_call: -; cdr3_nt: TGTGCCAGCAGTTACTCGGGCCCCAGGGACCAAGAGCAGTACTTC; cdr3_aa: CASSYSGPRDQEQYF
clone_size: once; j_call: TRBJ2-7; v_call: TRBV7-9; d_call: -; cdr3_nt: TGTGCCAGCAGCCTCGGACTCCACGGGTACGAGCAGTACTTC; cdr3_aa: CASSLGLHGYEQYF
clone_size: -; j_call: TRBJ1-1; v_call: TRBV7-8; d_call: -; cdr3_nt: TGTGCCAGCAGCTTAGGTCGGGGGCCAGGGGACACTGAAGCTTTCTTT; cdr3_aa: CASSLGRGPGDTEAFF
clone_size: -; j_call: TRBJ2-7; v_call: TRBV28; d_call: -; cdr3_nt: TGTGCCAGCTCAACTCCGCAGGAAGGGAGCTCCTACGAGCAGTACTTC; cdr3_aa: CASSTPQEGSSYEQYF
clone_size: -; j_call: TRBJ1-5; v_call: TRBV7-9; d_call: -; cdr3_nt: TGTGCCAGCAGGGCTTACGATCAGCCCCAGCATTTT; cdr3_aa: CASRAYDQPQHF
clone_size: -; j_call: TRBJ2-2; v_call: TRBV25-1; d_call: -; cdr3_nt: TGTGCCAGTCCCTGGGGCGGGGAGCTGTTTTTT; cdr3_aa: CASPWGGELFF
clone_size: -; j_call: TRBJ2-5; v_call: TRBV30; d_call: TRBD2; cdr3_nt: TGTGCCTGGAGTGTGAGCGGGAGGGCCGGTGAGACCCAGTACTTC; cdr3_aa: CAWSVSGRAGETQYF
clone_size: -; j_call: TRBJ2-2; v_call: TRBV7-9; d_call: -; cdr3_nt: TGTGCCAGCAGCTTCCTATTAGGGGGGATAAACACCGGGGAGCTGTTTTTT; cdr3_aa: CASSFLLGGINTGELFF
clone_size: -; j_call: TRBJ2-7; v_call: TRBV7-9; d_call: -; cdr3_nt: TGTGCCAGCAGCTTAGTTCGGGACCACCACGAGCAGTACTTC; cdr3_aa: CASSLVRDHHEQYF
clone_size: -; j_call: TRBJ2-1; v_call: TRBV19; d_call: -; cdr3_nt: TGTGCCAGTAGTATAGAAGCTGGGGCAGGGCACCCCAATGAGCAGTTCTTC; cdr3_aa: CASSIEAGAGHPNEQFF
clone_size: once; j_call: TRBJ2-7; v_call: TRBV27; d_call: TRBD1; cdr3_nt: TGTGCCAGCAGTTTGACAGGGCCTCTCCCCTTCTACGAGCAGTACTTC; cdr3_aa: CASSLTGPLPFYEQYF
clone_size: -; j_call: TRBJ2-1; v_call: TRBV7-3; d_call: -; cdr3_nt: TGTGCCAGCAGCCTGGCGCTGTGGAATGAGCAGTTCTTC; cdr3_aa: CASSLALWNEQFF
clone_size: -; j_call: TRBJ2-4; v_call: TRBV21-1; d_call: -; cdr3_nt: TGTGCCAGCACTTCCTGCAGGGGGCCGGGCAAAAACATTCAGTACTTC; cdr3_aa: CASTSCRGPGKNIQYF
clone_size: -; j_call: TRBJ1-4; v_call: TRBV19; d_call: TRBD1; cdr3_nt: TGTGCCAGTAGTGACGCAGACAGGGCTACTAATGAAAAACTGTTTTTT; cdr3_aa: CASSDADRATNEKLFF
clone_size: -; j_call: TRBJ2-2; v_call: TRBV7-3; d_call: -; cdr3_nt: TGTGCCAGCAGCCCCCCCCGGAGGACCGGGGAGCTGTTTTTT; cdr3_aa: CASSPPRRTGELFF
clone_size: -; j_call: TRBJ1-1; v_call: TRBV28; d_call: -; cdr3_nt: TGTGCCAGCAGTCCGGACCCGACAGGATTCACTGAAGCTTTCTTT; cdr3_aa: CASSPDPTGFTEAFF
clone_size: -; j_call: TRBJ2-7; v_call: TRBV6-1; d_call: TRBD1; cdr3_nt: TGTGCCAGCAGTGAGCCCAGGGGGCTCATCGGCGAGCAGTACTTC; cdr3_aa: CASSEPRGLIGEQYF
clone_size: -; j_call: TRBJ2-2; v_call: TRBV18; d_call: TRBD2; cdr3_nt: TGTGCCAGCTCACCAAGGCTCAGCGGGAGGTCCGGGGAGCTGTTTTTT; cdr3_aa: CASSPRLSGRSGELFF
clone_size: -; j_call: TRBJ2-2; v_call: TRBV9; d_call: TRBD1; cdr3_nt: TGTGCCAGCAGCGTACCACAGGGGGCCGGGAACACCGGGGAGCTGTTTTTT; cdr3_aa: CASSVPQGAGNTGELFF
clone_size: once; j_call: TRBJ2-2; v_call: TRBV4-3; d_call: -; cdr3_nt: TGCGCCAGCACCTCCGGTCTAGCCAACACCGGGGAGCTGTTTTTT; cdr3_aa: CASTSGLANTGELFF
clone_size: -; j_call: TRBJ2-5; v_call: TRBV29-1; d_call: TRBD2; cdr3_nt: TGCAGCGTTGATATTAGCGGGGCCCTCCAACAGTACTTC; cdr3_aa: CSVDISGALQQYF
clone_size: once; j_call: TRBJ2-7; v_call: TRBV28; d_call: TRBD1; cdr3_nt: TGTGCCAGCAGTTCCCCCGGGACAGGGGCCTACTACGAGCAGTACTTC; cdr3_aa: CASSSPGTGAYYEQYF
clone_size: -; j_call: TRBJ1-5; v_call: TRBV5-6; d_call: -; cdr3_nt: TGTGCCAGCAGCTTGGGCGCTCAGCCCCAGCATTTT; cdr3_aa: CASSLGAQPQHF
clone_size: few; j_call: TRBJ2-1; v_call: TRBV5-4; d_call: -; cdr3_nt: TGTGCCAGCCGCAGCTACAATGAGCAGTTCTTC; cdr3_aa: CASRSYNEQFF